The clone carrying this T cell receptor beta chain was detected ten times or more. The data are from a study of T-cell reconstitution after alpha-beta-depleted transplantation in children. The CDR3 has 18 amino acids. Trimming cost V 7 bases and J 5 bases; bases outside gene matches: 21. The V gene's germline CDR1 is SQVTM and CDR2 ANQGSEA. During its preparation, the TCRbeta library received unique molecular identifiers. TCRdb called the PCR reads again in MiXCR, with one record for every CDR3 protein. The profile shows more than 550,000 distinct CDR3 sequences, over 9.5% of them singletons. The source of this sequence is a human donor who donated a stem cell graft to a child with acute myeloid leukemia. The sequencing here drew on PBMCs from the stem cell graft donor, taken from the stem cell graft. The rearrangement links TRBV29-1 to TRBJ2-5, with 11 positions matching TRBD2. The CDR3 DNA sequence: TGCAGCGGGGAGGGACTAGCGGCATCCCATCCACGACCCGAGACCCAGTACTTC. Protein sequence: CSGEGLAASHPRPETQYF.